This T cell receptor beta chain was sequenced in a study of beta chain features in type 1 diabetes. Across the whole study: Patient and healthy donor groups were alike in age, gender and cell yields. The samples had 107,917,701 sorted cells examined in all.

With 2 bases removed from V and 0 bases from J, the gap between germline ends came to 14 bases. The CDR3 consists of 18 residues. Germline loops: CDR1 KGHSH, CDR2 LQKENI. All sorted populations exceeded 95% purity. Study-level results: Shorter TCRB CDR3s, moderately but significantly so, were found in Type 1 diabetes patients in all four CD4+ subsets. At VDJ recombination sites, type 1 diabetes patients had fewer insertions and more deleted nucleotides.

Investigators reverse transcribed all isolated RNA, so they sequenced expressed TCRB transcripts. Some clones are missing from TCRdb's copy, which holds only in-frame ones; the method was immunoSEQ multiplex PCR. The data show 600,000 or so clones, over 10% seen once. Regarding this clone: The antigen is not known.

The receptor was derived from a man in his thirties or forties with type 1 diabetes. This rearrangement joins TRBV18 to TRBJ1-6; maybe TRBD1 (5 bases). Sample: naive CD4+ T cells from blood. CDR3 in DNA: TGTGCCAGCTCACCAGTGCAGGGTGATAGCTCCTATAATTCACCCCTCCACTTT. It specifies CASSPVQGDSSYNSPLHF.